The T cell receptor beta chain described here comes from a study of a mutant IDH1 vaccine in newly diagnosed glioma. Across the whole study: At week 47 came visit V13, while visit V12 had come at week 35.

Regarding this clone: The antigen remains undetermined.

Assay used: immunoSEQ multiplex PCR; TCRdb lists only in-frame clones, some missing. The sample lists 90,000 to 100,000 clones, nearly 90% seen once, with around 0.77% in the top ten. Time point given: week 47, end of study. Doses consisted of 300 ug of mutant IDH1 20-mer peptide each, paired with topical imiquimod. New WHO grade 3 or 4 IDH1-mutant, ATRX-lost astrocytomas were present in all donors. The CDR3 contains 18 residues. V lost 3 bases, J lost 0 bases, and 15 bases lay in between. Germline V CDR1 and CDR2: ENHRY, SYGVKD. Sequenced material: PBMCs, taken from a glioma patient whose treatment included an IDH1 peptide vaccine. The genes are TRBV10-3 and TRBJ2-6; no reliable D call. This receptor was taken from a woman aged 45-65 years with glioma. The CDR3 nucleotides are TGTGCCATCAGTGACTCGACCCCCGGTCACTCTGGGGCCAACGTCCTGACTTTC. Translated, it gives CAISDSTPGHSGANVLTF.